These 28 T cell receptor beta chains originate from one sample sequenced in a study of blood T cells in healthy people across ages. Primed by a sample-barcoded 5' primer and a J-beta primer mix, a second PCR proceeded for about 7 to 11 cycles. One entry per CDR3 protein, called by TCRdb with MiXCR from the 5' RACE reads. The sample lists some 710,000 distinct CDR3 sequences, 35% to 60% occurring once. Material for sequencing was blood. Source of these receptors: an elderly man in good health.

In its sample, this clonotype was seen once. The rearrangement joins TRBV9 to TRBJ2-3, with 8 bases fitting TRBD2. V lost 3 bases, J lost 5 bases, and 11 bases stayed unmatched. Germline V CDR1 and CDR2: SGDLS, YYNGEE. CDR3 length: 16 residues. The CDR3 region is CASSARLSGAGDTQYF. Here the CDR3 DNA reads TGTGCCAGCAGCGCGCGACTTAGCGGGGCTGGAGATACGCAGTATTTT.

This clonotype occurred a few times. The genes are TRBV2 and TRBJ1-2; 12 bases line up with TRBD1. V gave up 5 bases and J gave up 8 bases; unmatched junction bases: 9. Germline V gene sequence: CDR1 SNHLY, CDR2 FYNNEI. The CDR3 length is 15 residues. CDR3 DNA sequence: TGTGCCAGCAGTCGGGACAGGGGGCGGGAAAACGGCTACACCTTC. Amino acid sequence: CASSRDRGRENGYTF.

This clonotype turned up a few times. J is TRBJ2-5 and V is TRBV12-3 or TRBV12-4; D call uncertain. With 5 bases removed from V and 11 bases from J, the gap between germline ends came to 21 bases. The CDR3 loop spans 14 amino acids. The CDR3 region has the DNA TGTGCCAGCAGTCCACGCTTAAACTACAATGAGCAGTACTTC. It yields the protein CASSPRLNYNEQYF.

This clonotype appeared many times. This chain joins TRBV12-3 or TRBV12-4 and TRBJ1-5; TRBD1 aligns across 8 bases. The V segment lost 3 bases and the J segment 3 bases; nucleotides outside the gene matches: 1. CDR3 length: 14 amino acids. The DNA for the CDR3 is TGTGCCAGCAGTTTTCAGGGGGCCAATCAGCCCCAGCATTTT. Translation: CASSFQGANQPQHF.

The chain carries TRBV5-1 and TRBJ1-1; 9 nucleotides match TRBD1. Trimming removed 4 bases from V and 2 bases from J; junction bases left unmatched: 9. The CDR3 runs to 16 residues. Germline-derived CDR1 and CDR2 are SGHRS and YFSETQ. Here the CDR3 DNA reads TGCGCCAGCAGCGCCCTGGGGGGACAGGGAAACACTGAAGCTTTCTTT. It specifies CASSALGGQGNTEAFF. The full variable domain, in which reference TRBV5-1 and TRBJ1-1 provide the parts outside the CDR3, is KAGVTQTPRYLIKTRGQQVTLSCSPISGHRSVSWYQQTPGQGLQFLFEYFSETQRNKGNFPGRFSGRQFSNSRSEMNVSTLELGDSALYLCASSALGGQGNTEAFFGQGTRLTVV.

The CDR3 DNA reads as TGCGCCAGCGCCCCTAGTGACACAGATACGCAGTATTTT. It yields the protein CASAPSDTDTQYF. The chain employs TRBV5-1 and TRBJ2-3, with no clear D. CDR3 length: 13 residues. V was trimmed by 7 bases and J by 2 bases, leaving 11 bases between them. CDR1 is SGHRS, CDR2 YFSETQ, per germline.

There are a few counts of this clonotype. The chain joins TRBV25-1 to TRBJ2-1; 8 positions match TRBD2. This CDR3 is 14 amino acids long. The V gene end was trimmed by 5 bases and the J gene end by 2 bases; junction bases not matched to a gene: 2. CDR1 is MGHDK, CDR2 SYGVNS, per germline. The CDR3 loop reads CASSYGRAYNEQFF. The CDR3 DNA reads as TGTGCCAGCAGTTACGGGAGGGCCTACAATGAGCAGTTCTTC.

This clonotype was picked up a small number of times. V and J are TRBV20-1 and TRBJ2-5, with D perhaps TRBD2 (6 bases). Trimming took off 1 base at V and 4 bases at J, with 13 bases between the two ends. Germline values: CDR1 DFQATT, CDR2 SNEGSKA (reference sequence). The CDR3 length is 14 residues. CDR3 DNA sequence: TGCAGTGCTAGAGGAGGCGGGATGCGAGAGACCCAGTACTTC. Translation: CSARGGGMRETQYF.

To note about this clonotype: Just one base apart from a much larger clone, this may be a read error. This chain connects TRBV5-1 to TRBJ2-5; maybe TRBD2 (5 bases). Germline V gene sequence: CDR1 SGHRS, CDR2 YFSETQ. Deletions cut 0 bases from V and 2 bases from J, with 14 bases between. The CDR3 spans 16 residues. The chain's CDR3 is CASSLATTGRQETQYF. DNA of the CDR3: TGCGCCAGCAGCTTGGCCACAACTGGGAGACAAGAGACCCAGTACTTC.

The V and J genes are TRBV6-5 and TRBJ1-2; 8 nucleotides align to TRBD1. This CDR3 is 16 amino acids long. V gave up 2 bases and J gave up 5 bases; unmatched junction bases: 10. Germline values: CDR1 MNHEY, CDR2 SVGAGI. The CDR3 DNA follows: TGTGCCAGCAGTTACCAGACGGAGACAGGGGTGTATGGCTACACCTTC. This sequence encodes CASSYQTETGVYGYTF.

Regarding this clonotype: This may come from a read error, since a much larger clone is one base off. The J gene is TRBJ2-5, the V gene TRBV5-1, with 7 bases matching TRBD1. V shed 4 bases, J shed 7 bases, and the junction held 7 bases outside the gene matches. This CDR3 is built from 13 residues. Germline V gene lookup returns CDR1 SGHRS and CDR2 YFSETQ. The CDR3 loop reads CASSHQGEATQYF. The DNA of the CDR3 is TGCGCCAGCAGCCATCAGGGGGAAGCGACCCAGTACTTC.

There are many counts of this clonotype. This sequence joins TRBV2 and TRBJ2-7; D remains ambiguous. V gave up 3 bases and J gave up 0 bases, with 9 bases separating them. This CDR3 is built from 14 residues. Germline-derived CDR1 and CDR2 are SNHLY and FYNNEI. For the CDR3, the DNA is TGTGCCAGCAGTGAGGTGGTTTACTCCTACGAGCAGTACTTC. This gives the protein CASSEVVYSYEQYF.

This clonotype came up many times. The rearrangement joins TRBV7-9 to TRBJ2-3, with D perhaps matching TRBD1 or TRBD2 (5 bases each). The V end was cut by 5 bases, the J end by 0 bases, with 9 bases between. The germline V gene encodes CDR1 SEHNR and CDR2 FQNEAQ (reference sequence). The CDR3 has 14 amino acids. The DNA for the CDR3 is TGTGCCAGCAGCGCTCGGGACAGCACAGATACGCAGTATTTT. Its protein product is CASSARDSTDTQYF.

The V and J genes are TRBV20-1 and TRBJ2-3; maybe TRBD1 (5 bases). Germline assignment: CDR1 DFQATT and CDR2 SNEGSKA (reference sequence). This CDR3 is built from 13 residues. Between the trimmed V and J ends, which lost 5 bases and 2 bases, there was a span of 11 bases. CDR3 residues: CSAGASLTDTQYF. The CDR3 region has the DNA TGCAGTGCTGGGGCGAGCCTCACAGATACGCAGTATTTT.

This chain uses TRBV21-1 with TRBJ2-1; TRBD2 is the table's D call, not checked against the DNA. TRBV21-1 constitutes a pseudogene. The CDR3 is made up of 15 amino acids. The CDR3 here is CASSTVTGTAHKQFF. As DNA, the CDR3 is TGTGCCAGCAGCACCGTTACCGGGACGGCCCATAAGCAGTTCTTC.

As to this clonotype: Just one base apart from a much larger clone, this may be a read error. This chain joins TRBV9 and TRBJ2-7; D may be TRBD2 (6 bases). CDR1 and CDR2 (germline): SGDLS, YYNGEE. V shed 1 base and J shed 8 bases, with 19 bases lying between them. This CDR3 has 15 amino acids. The CDR3 DNA reads as TGTGCCAGCAGCGTAACGGGGGAAGTTAGTTACAAGCAGTACTTC. It specifies CASSVTGEVSYKQYF. Looking up the rest from reference TRBV9 and TRBJ2-7 gives the full variable domain: DSGVTQTPKHLITATGQRVTLRCSPRSGDLSVYWYQQSLDQGLQFLIQYYNGEERAKGNILERFSAQQFPDLHSELNLSSLELGDSALYFCASSVTGEVSYKQYFGPGTRLTVT.

The chain links TRBV14 to TRBJ2-4, with TRBD1 matching 8 bases. Germline CDR1 and CDR2: SGHDN and FVKESK. CDR3 size: 15 residues. Trimming took 0 bases from V and 6 from J; bases not matched to a gene: 4. The CDR3 spells CASSQDQGAGNIQYF. The CDR3 coding sequence is TGTGCCAGCAGCCAAGACCAGGGGGCGGGAAACATTCAGTACTTC.

The chain joins TRBV6-1 to TRBJ2-1, with TRBD1 matching 9 bases. Trimming cost V 5 bases and J 7 bases; bases outside gene matches: 6. CDR1 and CDR2 from the germline V gene are MNHNS and SASEGT. This CDR3 comprises 14 residues. The CDR3 DNA reads TGTGCCAGCAGTCCCGGGACAGGGTGGAATGAGCAGTTCTTC. It is translated as CASSPGTGWNEQFF.

The rearrangement uses TRBV6-5 and TRBJ2-1; 8 positions agree with TRBD1. CDR1 MNHEY and CDR2 SVGAGI come from the germline V gene. CDR3 length: 14 amino acids. V trimming: 2 bases; J trimming: 9 bases; junction bases outside the gene matches: 6. The CDR3 is CASSYGTGVGEQFF. For the CDR3, the DNA is TGTGCCAGCAGTTACGGGACAGGAGTAGGTGAGCAGTTCTTC.

The genes are TRBV5-6 and TRBJ1-5; D uncertain. V shed 0 bases and J shed 6 bases, with 13 bases lying between them. CDR1 and CDR2 (germline): SGHDT, YYEEEE. The CDR3 has 15 residues. The CDR3 loop reads CASSLGSTMGQPQHF. In nucleotides, the CDR3 is TGTGCCAGCAGCTTGGGATCGACGATGGGTCAGCCCCAGCATTTT.

The chain is built from TRBV2 and TRBJ2-7; tentatively, D is TRBD2 (5 bases). V was shortened by 6 bases and J by 5 bases, with 11 bases between the two germline ends. Germline V gene data show CDR1 as SNHLY and CDR2 as FYNNEI. The CDR3 has 12 amino acids. The CDR3 reads CASRGGSNEQYF. The CDR3 DNA reads TGTGCCAGCAGAGGTGGGAGTAACGAGCAGTACTTC.

This sequence joins TRBV27 and TRBJ1-4; the D is unclear. V was cut by 6 bases and J by 5 bases, with 16 bases left in between. This CDR3 is 15 amino acids long. Germline V gene sequence: CDR1 MNHEY, CDR2 SMNVEV (reference sequence). CDR3 nucleotides: TGTGCCAGCAGCTGGTCCGGTGGCCGGAATGAAAAACTGTTTTTT. Protein sequence: CASSWSGGRNEKLFF.

This clonotype has at least ten counts. The chain recombines TRBV6-6 with TRBJ2-5; 9 bases fit TRBD1. There are 14 residues in the CDR3. Trimming took 6 bases from V and 2 from J; bases not matched to a gene: 4. Germline CDR1 MNHNY, CDR2 SVGAGI (reference sequence). This CDR3 is CASRTGGIQETQYF. The CDR3 nucleotides read TGTGCCAGCAGGACAGGGGGTATACAAGAGACCCAGTACTTC.

The table lists this clonotype with a few counts. This rearrangement joins TRBV7-2 to TRBJ2-5; D call uncertain. Germline CDR1 is SGHTA and CDR2 is FQGNSA. This CDR3 has 16 amino acids. V lost 3 bases and J lost 1, with 15 bases in between. CDR3 sequence (DNA): TGTGCCAGCAGCTTTAGTAGGAGTTTAGGCCAAGAGACCCAGTACTTC. Translating gives CASSFSRSLGQETQYF.

The gene calls are TRBV7-9 and TRBJ1-4; TRBD1 matches 10 bases. With V trimmed by 5 bases and J by 0 bases, 9 bases remained unmatched. CDR3 length: 18 amino acids. Germline V lookup: CDR1 SEHNR, CDR2 FQNEAQ (reference sequence). CDR3 protein: CASSPRDRGSSTNEKLFF. Written as DNA, the CDR3 is TGTGCCAGCAGCCCTCGGGACAGGGGATCTTCAACTAATGAAAAACTGTTTTTT.

Only a few counts were recorded for this clonotype. The chain uses TRBV2 and TRBJ2-3, with D unclear. CDR1 SNHLY and CDR2 FYNNEI come from the germline V gene. Deletions cut 5 bases from V and 2 bases from J, with 11 bases between. CDR3 size: 14 residues. Here the CDR3 reads CASSQLVTTDTQYF. CDR3 nucleotide sequence: TGTGCCAGCAGTCAGTTGGTTACCACAGATACGCAGTATTTT.

The V and J genes are TRBV14 and TRBJ2-1, with 7 bases matching TRBD2. Germline-derived CDR1 and CDR2 are SGHDN and FVKESK. The CDR3 is 18 amino acids. Trimming took 4 bases from V and 0 from J; bases not matched to a gene: 12. CDR3 sequence (DNA): TGTGCCAGCAGCCTGTGGGCGGGAGCCTTTAGCTCCTACAATGAGCAGTTCTTC. Residues: CASSLWAGAFSSYNEQFF.

V usage is TRBV20-1 and J usage is TRBJ2-5; the D is unclear. CDR1 is DFQATT and CDR2 is SNEGSKA in the germline V gene (reference sequence). The CDR3 loop spans 11 amino acids. V lost 3 bases to trimming and J lost 5 bases, with 7 bases between them. The CDR3 nucleotides read TGCAGTGCTAGGATGGGGGAGACCCAGTACTTC. Protein product: CSARMGETQYF.